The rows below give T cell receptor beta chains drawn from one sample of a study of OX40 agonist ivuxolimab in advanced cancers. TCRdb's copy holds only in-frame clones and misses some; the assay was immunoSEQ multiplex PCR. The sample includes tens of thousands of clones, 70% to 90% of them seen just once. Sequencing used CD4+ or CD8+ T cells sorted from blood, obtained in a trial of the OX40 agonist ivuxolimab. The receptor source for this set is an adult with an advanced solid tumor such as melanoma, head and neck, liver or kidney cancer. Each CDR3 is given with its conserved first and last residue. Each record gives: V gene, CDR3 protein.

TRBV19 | CASSIGARGETQYF
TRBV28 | CASSYIQQGAGGYTF
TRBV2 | CASSTSGRVQTDTQYF
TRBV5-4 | CASSSGTARSGANVLTF
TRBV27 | CASSLYGHHINEQFF
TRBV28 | CASSPAGTGAYEQYF
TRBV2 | CASSEGLFDTGELFF
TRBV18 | CASSPPNGNEQFF
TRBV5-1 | CASSSGPERAETQYF
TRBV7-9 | CASSYGPEKLFF
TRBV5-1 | CASSLSRDSYGYTF
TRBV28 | CASSLASGRAGADTQYF
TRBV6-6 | CAHGLAGGLNTGELFF
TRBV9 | CASSVDTGVNTGELFF
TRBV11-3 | CASSLVSLTEQYF
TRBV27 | CASTYRLAGGFEQFF
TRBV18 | CASSPGDPPEAFF
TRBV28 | CASSSVITNYGYTF
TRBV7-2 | CASRRPSGTYGYTF
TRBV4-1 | CASSQTTAGAGYEQYF
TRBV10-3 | CATTGSSYEQYF
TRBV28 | CASSLSSGLVHEQYF
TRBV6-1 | CASRTPGLKLNEQFF
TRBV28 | CASIRGSFRDQPQHF
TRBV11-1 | CASSWTSGRSTQYF
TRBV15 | CATSTRISGANVLTF
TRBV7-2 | CASSGRTGWGTEAFF
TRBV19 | CASNGGLEQPQHF
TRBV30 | CAWSSQGGNSPLHF
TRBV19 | CASSLLGLAGGGNEQFF
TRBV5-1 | CASSGNRGTGELFF
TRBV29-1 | CSVGAPGGIPGTPSAQFF
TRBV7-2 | CASSPGRGTGANVLTF
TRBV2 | CASSEAPVGTNEKLFF
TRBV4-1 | CASSQGLAGRDEQFF
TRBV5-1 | CASSLEGSSRERGETQYF
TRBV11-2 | CASSSYRGTEAFF
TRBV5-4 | CASSTQGAQNNEQFF
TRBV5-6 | CASRPGPSAGDTQYF
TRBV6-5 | CASSYSRGITPEQYF
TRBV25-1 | CASSASDRVNYGYTF
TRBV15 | CATSPWTSGQETQYF
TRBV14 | CASSPRLGETQYF
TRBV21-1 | CASSPGQGNYGYTF
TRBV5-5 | CASSLVQSTGELFF